This TCR beta chain appears in the sequencing data of a study of blood T cell repertoires in COVID-19. Whole-study context: There were acute and convalescent COVID-19 samples, and they came from the United States, Italy and Spain. T cells, B-cell-depleted T cells, or PBMCs supplied cDNA or gDNA.

After removal of 1 base from V and 2 bases from J, the junction contained 4 bases not matched to a gene. Per germline, CDR1 MGHRA and CDR2 YSYEKL. CDR3 length: 17 residues. Produced via immunoSEQ multiplex PCR; TCRdb's table is partial and in-frame only. Here the sample spans under 200,000 clones, 65% to 90% being singletons. This receptor was taken from a man in his 60s with acute or convalescent COVID-19. Material: peripheral blood. The chain has TRBV4-1 and TRBJ2-3, with TRBD2 matching 12 bases. This CDR3 reads CASSQGLAGGYTDTQYF. The CDR3 region has the DNA TGCGCCAGCAGCCAAGGCCTAGCGGGAGGGTACACAGATACGCAGTATTTT.